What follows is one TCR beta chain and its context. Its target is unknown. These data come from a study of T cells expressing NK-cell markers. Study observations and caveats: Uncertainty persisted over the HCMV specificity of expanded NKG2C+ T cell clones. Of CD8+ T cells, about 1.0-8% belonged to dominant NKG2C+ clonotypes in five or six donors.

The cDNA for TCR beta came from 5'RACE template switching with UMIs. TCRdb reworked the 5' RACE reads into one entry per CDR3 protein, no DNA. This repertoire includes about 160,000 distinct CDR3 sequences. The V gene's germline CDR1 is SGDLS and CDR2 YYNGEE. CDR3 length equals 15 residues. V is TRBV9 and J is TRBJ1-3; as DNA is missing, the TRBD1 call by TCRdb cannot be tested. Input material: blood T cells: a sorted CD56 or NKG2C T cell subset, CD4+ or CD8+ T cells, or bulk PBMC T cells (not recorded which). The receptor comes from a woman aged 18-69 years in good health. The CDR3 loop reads CASSPSGTLGNTIYF.